This T cell receptor beta chain originates from a study of cytomegalovirus exposure and HLA in healthy donors. The CDR3 has 15 residues. The germline V gene encodes CDR1 SGHTA and CDR2 FQGNSA. Germline trimming cut 4 bases from V and 5 bases from J; bases unmatched to any gene: 8. Clones were sequenced by immunoSEQ multiplex PCR, and TCRdb holds only the in-frame ones, with some missing. The sample consists of a few hundred thousand clones, nearly 90% of them appearing once. The TCR comes from a woman aged 18 to 35 in good health and CMV-seronegative. This chain links TRBV7-2 with TRBJ2-1; 7 bases line up with TRBD2. Sequencing was performed on PBMCs. As DNA, the CDR3 is TGTGCCAGCAGCTCCAGCGGGGTAGTGAACAATGAGCAGTTCTTC. Amino acid sequence: CASSSSGVVNNEQFF.